Below, 32 T cell receptor beta chains from the same sample are listed, as sequenced in a study of CD8 T cells in Susac syndrome. Reverse transcription of about 0.45 to 1 ug RNA was performed with random hexamers. MiXCR, run by TCRdb on the immunoSEQ multiplex PCR reads, gives a single entry per CDR3 protein. The table has tens of thousands of distinct CDR3 sequences, 80% to 95% seen once. Sequences were obtained from CD8+ T cells from PBMCs. Receptor source: a human donor in good health.

V and J are TRBV7-9 and TRBJ2-7; the D gene is possibly TRBD1 (6 bases). This CDR3 has 15 residues. Trimming took off 0 bases at V and 5 bases at J, with 14 bases between the two ends. Germline CDR1 is SEHNR and CDR2 is FQNEAQ (reference sequence). The CDR3 bases are TGTGCCAGCAGCTTAGCGTTGTCAGAGGGGGACGAGCAGTACTTC. The encoded protein is CASSLALSEGDEQYF.

This rearrangement joins TRBV7-2 to TRBJ2-7, with a tentative D call TRBD2 (5 bases). The CDR3 spans 13 residues. The V end was cut by 1 base, the J end by 4 bases, with 8 bases between. Germline lookup yields CDR1 SGHTA and CDR2 FQGNSA. CDR3 sequence reads: CASSLGEYYEQYF. The CDR3 DNA reads as TGTGCCAGCAGCTTAGGGGAGTATTACGAGCAGTACTTC.

The CDR3 spells CATRGRQETQYF. The DNA of the CDR3 is TGTGCCACCAGAGGACGGCAAGAGACCCAGTACTTC. The V gene is TRBV15, the J gene TRBJ2-5; D is unclear. V was cut by 6 bases and J by 2 bases, with 7 bases left in between. CDR1 LNHNV and CDR2 YYDKDF come from the germline V gene (reference sequence). The CDR3 spans 12 residues.

Here the CDR3 DNA reads TGTGCCAGCAGCCGACTAGAGAGCTCCTACAATGAGCAGTTCTTC. Amino acid sequence: CASSRLESSYNEQFF. V and J are TRBV3-1 and TRBJ2-1; weak D call: TRBD2 (6 bases). The CDR3 covers 15 residues. Per the germline V gene, CDR1 is LGHDT and CDR2 is YNNKEL (reference sequence). Between the trimmed V and J ends, which lost 4 bases and 0 bases, there was a span of 10 bases.

The chain recombines TRBV6-1 with TRBJ1-1, with TRBD1 identical over 9 bases. This CDR3 spans 18 amino acids. Unmatched junction bases numbered 18, after V lost 6 bases and J lost 4 bases. Looked up from germline, CDR1 is MNHNS and CDR2 is SASEGT. CDR3: CASSTQQGARAWGTEAFF. In DNA, the CDR3 is TGTGCCAGCAGCACTCAACAGGGGGCGCGAGCTTGGGGCACTGAAGCTTTCTTT.

The chain joins TRBV6-5 to TRBJ2-2; D remains unclear. Between the trimmed V and J ends, which lost 0 bases and 5 bases, there was a span of 10 bases. Germline lookup yields CDR1 MNHEY and CDR2 SVGAGI. The CDR3 contains 15 residues. CDR3 sequence: CASSYSALGTGELFF. CDR3 in DNA: TGTGCCAGCAGTTACTCGGCCCTGGGGACCGGGGAGCTGTTTTTT.

The chain joins TRBV15 to TRBJ1-5; D may be TRBD1 (5 bases). Trimming cost V 5 bases and J 7 bases, with 15 bases left between them. Germline-derived CDR1 and CDR2 are LNHNV and YYDKDF (reference sequence). The CDR3 extends over 14 amino acids. The CDR3, as DNA: TGTGCCACCAGCGAGGTCCAGGGCGACCAGCCCCAGCATTTT. Translating gives CATSEVQGDQPQHF.

This clonotype was detected a few times. This chain connects TRBV6-1 to TRBJ1-6; D unclear. Germline CDR1 MNHNS, CDR2 SASEGT. Trimming took 5 bases from V and 8 from J, leaving 13 bases between them. The CDR3 covers 14 residues. CDR3 sequence reads: CASSPTATDSPLHF. The CDR3 DNA sequence: TGTGCCAGCAGTCCCACCGCTACGGATTCACCCCTCCACTTT.

This sequence joins TRBV3-1 and TRBJ2-3; D is possibly TRBD2 (6 bases). The V and J ends lost 1 base and 0 bases respectively, with 11 bases between them. Germline CDR1 and CDR2: LGHDT and YNNKEL (reference sequence). CDR3 length equals 16 residues. This chain's CDR3 is CASSQAGDWSTDTQYF. CDR3 bases: TGTGCCAGCAGCCAAGCTGGGGACTGGAGCACAGATACGCAGTATTTT.

This clonotype was counted once. V is TRBV28 and J is TRBJ2-3, with D perhaps given as TRBD1 or TRBD2 (5 bases each). The V gene lost 6 bases and the J gene lost 3 bases, with 19 bases spanning the gap. The germline V gene has CDR1 MDHEN and CDR2 SYDVKM. There are 16 residues in the CDR3. Here the CDR3 reads CASRGLLGDQTDTQYF. The CDR3 nucleotides are TGTGCCAGCAGGGGGCTGCTAGGGGACCAAACAGATACGCAGTATTTT.

This clonotype was recorded once. V is TRBV28 and J is TRBJ2-7; D remains unclear. CDR1 and CDR2 (germline): MDHEN, SYDVKM. V lost 7 bases and J 7 bases, leaving 14 bases between the germline ends. The CDR3 runs 12 residues. CDR3 in amino acids: CASTFSGVEQYF. The CDR3 nucleotides are TGTGCCAGCACTTTTTCTGGGGTTGAGCAGTACTTC.

The chain joins TRBV24-1 to TRBJ2-1, with 11 bases that match TRBD1. Trimming took 4 bases from V and 9 from J; bases not matched to a gene: 4. CDR1 KGHDR and CDR2 SFDVKD come from the germline V gene. The CDR3 has 14 amino acids. The CDR3 sequence: CATSEPGQGVEQFF. The CDR3 DNA is TGTGCCACCAGTGAACCGGGACAGGGGGTTGAGCAGTTCTTC.

V is TRBV5-1 and J is TRBJ2-7; D not resolved. CDR1 SGHRS and CDR2 YFSETQ come from the germline V gene. The ends were cut back, 4 bases at V and 5 bases at J, with 13 bases in the middle. This CDR3 contains 13 residues. The CDR3: CASSRYSLDEQYF. The CDR3, as DNA: TGCGCCAGCAGCCGCTATAGTCTCGACGAGCAGTACTTC.

V gene TRBV29-1 combines with J gene TRBJ1-3; 7 bases align to TRBD1. The CDR3 is 13 residues long. Trimming cost V 7 bases and J 1 base; bases outside gene matches: 4. Germline V gene sequence: CDR1 SQVTM, CDR2 ANQGSEA. The CDR3 sequence: CSGLQGSGNTIYF. The CDR3 nucleotides are TGCAGCGGCCTACAGGGGTCTGGAAACACCATATATTTT.

This sequence joins TRBV2 and TRBJ2-7, with 12 bases identical to TRBD2. This CDR3 spans 15 amino acids. V was clipped by 1 base and J by 2 bases; unmatched bases: 0. Germline CDR1 SNHLY, CDR2 FYNNEI. The CDR3 here is CASSEGTSGTYEQYF. The CDR3 DNA is TGTGCCAGCAGTGAAGGGACTAGCGGGACCTACGAGCAGTACTTC. Based on the CDR3 plus reference TRBV2 and TRBJ2-7, the full variable domain is EPEVTQTPSHQVTQMGQEVILRCVPISNHLYFYWYRQILGQKVEFLVSFYNNEISEKSEIFDDQFSVERPDGSNFTLKIRSTKLEDSAMYFCASSEGTSGTYEQYFGPGTRLTVT.

V usage is TRBV7-9 and J usage is TRBJ2-3; maybe TRBD2 (5 bases). The CDR3 has 12 amino acids. Between the trimmed V and J ends, which lost 6 bases and 5 bases, there was a span of 9 bases. In germline, CDR1 is SEHNR, CDR2 FQNEAQ (reference sequence). The CDR3 loop reads CASRKAVDTQYF. DNA for the CDR3: TGTGCCAGCAGGAAAGCGGTAGATACGCAGTATTTT.

The rearrangement uses TRBV28 and TRBJ2-5; 7 bases align to TRBD1. V lost 4 bases and J lost 2; bases outside the gene matches: 4. Germline V lookup: CDR1 MDHEN, CDR2 SYDVKM. The CDR3 extends over 14 amino acids. CDR3 DNA: TGTGCCAGCAGTTCGACAGGGTGGCAAGAGACCCAGTACTTC. Amino acid sequence: CASSSTGWQETQYF.

The chain couples TRBV29-1 to TRBJ1-2, with unresolved D. Germline CDR1 is SQVTM and CDR2 is ANQGSEA. This CDR3 comprises 12 residues. V dropped 6 bases and J dropped 0 bases, with 8 bases sitting between them. The CDR3 spells CSVVLSNYGYTF. CDR3 coding DNA: TGCAGCGTGGTCCTTTCTAACTATGGCTACACCTTC.

This clonotype was counted only a few times. Here the CDR3 reads CASSLDSPYEQYF. The CDR3 nucleotides read TGTGCCAGCAGTTTGGACAGCCCCTACGAGCAGTACTTC. The chain joins TRBV28 to TRBJ2-7, with D maybe TRBD1 (6 bases). The CDR3 has 13 amino acids. The V end was cut by 3 bases, the J end by 2 bases, with 8 bases between. The germline CDR1 and CDR2 sequences are MDHEN and SYDVKM.

This clonotype was detected only a few times. The CDR3 region is CASSQVPSGGLAKNIQYF. In DNA, the CDR3 is TGTGCCAGCAGCCAAGTTCCTAGCGGGGGACTAGCCAAAAACATTCAGTACTTC. This chain links TRBV4-2 with TRBJ2-4; 10 nucleotides agree with TRBD2. J was trimmed by 0 bases and V by 1 base; bases with no gene match: 6. CDR3 length: 18 residues. Germline CDR1 reads LGHNA; CDR2 reads YNFKEQ.

The gene calls are TRBV5-1 and TRBJ2-3, with TRBD2 identical over 12 bases. The CDR3 sequence is 17 residues long. In germline, CDR1 is SGHRS, CDR2 YFSETQ. Unmatched junction bases numbered 7, after V lost 3 bases and J lost 2 bases. CDR3 amino acids: CASSSKLAGGPTDTQYF. Here the CDR3 DNA reads TGCGCCAGCAGCTCCAAACTAGCGGGAGGACCCACAGATACGCAGTATTTT.

The chain is built from TRBV24-1 and TRBJ2-3; D call uncertain. Trimming took 5 bases from V and 4 from J, leaving 21 bases between them. From germline, CDR1 is KGHDR and CDR2 SFDVKD. The CDR3 loop spans 17 amino acids. The CDR3 coding sequence is TGTGCCACCAGTGTTTTTTTAGCTGAACAAATCCCAGATACGCAGTATTTT. It codes for CATSVFLAEQIPDTQYF.

This rearrangement joins TRBV3-1 to TRBJ2-3; D not certain. The germline V gene has CDR1 LGHDT and CDR2 YNNKEL (reference sequence). The CDR3 contains 17 residues. Between the trimmed V and J ends, which lost 4 bases and 4 bases, there was a span of 21 bases. In nucleotides, the CDR3 is TGTGCCAGCAGCCCTGCTCGCACAGTTAATAGGGCAGATACGCAGTATTTT. This codes for CASSPARTVNRADTQYF.

The chain couples TRBV7-9 to TRBJ2-3; D unclear. Per the germline V gene, CDR1 is SEHNR and CDR2 is FQNEAQ (reference sequence). The CDR3 is made up of 11 amino acids. The V end lost 5 bases, the J end lost 9 bases, and 9 bases lay between the germline ends. The CDR3 nucleotides read TGTGCCAGCAGCCGAGACCCCACGCAGTATTTT. Protein product: CASSRDPTQYF. Supplemented by reference TRBV7-9 and TRBJ2-3, the full variable domain reads DTGVSQNPRHKITKRGQNVTFRCDPISEHNRLYWYRQTLGQGPEFLTYFQNEAQLEKSRLLSDRFSAERPKGSFSTLEIQRTEQGDSAMYLCASSRDPTQYFGPGTRLTVL.

V and J are TRBV5-1 and TRBJ2-3; no firm D call. Trimming shortened V by 6 bases and J by 2 bases, and 13 bases separated the two germline ends. Germline V gene sequence: CDR1 SGHRS, CDR2 YFSETQ. The CDR3 has 14 amino acids. DNA for the CDR3: TGCGCCAGCAATTGGGGAAACCCCACAGATACGCAGTATTTT. Protein product: CASNWGNPTDTQYF. The full variable domain, rest sourced from reference TRBV5-1 and TRBJ2-3, is KAGVTQTPRYLIKTRGQQVTLSCSPISGHRSVSWYQQTPGQGLQFLFEYFSETQRNKGNFPGRFSGRQFSNSRSEMNVSTLELGDSALYLCASNWGNPTDTQYFGPGTRLTVL.

The J gene is TRBJ2-2, the V gene TRBV4-1; TRBD2 agrees at 8 bases. The CDR3 totals 14 residues. Trimming removed 4 bases from V and 7 bases from J; junction bases left unmatched: 5. Germline CDR1 is MGHRA and CDR2 is YSYEKL. The CDR3 loop reads CASSPGLVIGELFF. The CDR3 coding sequence is TGCGCCAGCAGCCCGGGACTAGTGATCGGGGAGCTGTTTTTT.

The rearrangement links TRBV10-3 to TRBJ2-7; D may be TRBD2 (5 bases). The CDR3 length is 12 residues. V lost 6 bases, J lost 7 bases, and 13 bases lay in between. CDR1 and CDR2 (germline): ENHRY, SYGVKD. The CDR3 coding sequence is TGTGCCATCAGCGACGGACTGCTGGAGCAGTACTTC. Protein product: CAISDGLLEQYF.

The chain couples TRBV28 to TRBJ1-5; D uncertain. The CDR3 sequence is 14 residues long. Germline V CDR1 and CDR2: MDHEN, SYDVKM. Trimming stripped 3 bases from V and 6 bases from J, with 12 bases between. The CDR3 reads CASSFGGWGQPQHF. The DNA for the CDR3 is TGTGCCAGCAGTTTCGGCGGTTGGGGTCAGCCCCAGCATTTT.

This clonotype was found once. The J gene is TRBJ2-7, the V gene TRBV27; 11 positions agree with TRBD2. The CDR3 runs to 14 residues. V dropped 7 bases and J dropped 3; count of bases not matched to a gene: 5. Germline V lookup: CDR1 MNHEY, CDR2 SMNVEV (reference sequence). CDR3 coding DNA: TGTGCCAGCACCATAGCGGGAGGGCACTACGAGCAGTACTTC. The encoded protein is CASTIAGGHYEQYF.

This chain links TRBV29-1 with TRBJ1-2, with D possibly matching TRBD1 (5 bases). V was cut by 7 bases and J by 8 bases, with 17 bases left in between. CDR3 size: 12 residues. CDR1 is SQVTM, CDR2 ANQGSEA, per germline. The CDR3 region has the DNA TGCAGCGCCCAGGGCGCCCGGGAGGGCTACACCTTC. Protein: CSAQGAREGYTF.

The chain has TRBV29-1 and TRBJ1-1, with 9 bases matching TRBD1. With 6 bases clipped from V and 0 bases from J, the junction kept 8 bases outside the gene matches. The germline V gene encodes CDR1 SQVTM and CDR2 ANQGSEA. The CDR3 runs 15 residues. The CDR3 DNA is TGCAGCGTAAGCCCGGGACAGGGCATGAACACTGAAGCTTTCTTT. Its protein product is CSVSPGQGMNTEAFF.

The chain links TRBV28 to TRBJ2-3; D might be TRBD2 (6 bases). Trimming removed 0 bases at V and 3 bases at J, with 10 bases between. This CDR3 is 15 amino acids long. Germline V gene lookup returns CDR1 MDHEN and CDR2 SYDVKM. The CDR3 sequence: CASSLWGGGTDTQYF. CDR3 DNA: TGTGCCAGCAGTTTATGGGGGGGAGGAACAGATACGCAGTATTTT. Variable domain in full (rest from reference TRBV28 and TRBJ2-3): DVKVTQSSRYLVKRTGEKVFLECVQDMDHENMFWYRQDPGLGLRLIYFSYDVKMKEKGDIPEGYSVSREKKERFSLILESASTNQTSMYLCASSLWGGGTDTQYFGPGTRLTVL.